These 4 T cell receptor beta chains originate from one sample sequenced in a study of blood T cell repertoires in COVID-19. Data came from immunoSEQ multiplex PCR; TCRdb stores just in-frame clones and leaves some out. Of over 85,000 clones in the sample, approximately 85% were seen once. Sequencing was done on a sample of peripheral blood. The source of these receptors is an elderly woman with COVID-19, enrolled during active disease.

This chain links TRBV7-3 with TRBJ1-1; D uncertain. Trimming left V 4 bases short and J 0 bases short, with 9 bases between. From germline, CDR1 is SGHTA and CDR2 FQGTGA. The CDR3 sequence is 14 residues long. CDR3 coding DNA: TGTGCCAGCAGCTCCAACCAGATGAACACTGAAGCTTTCTTT. Translation: CASSSNQMNTEAFF.

The V call is TRBV11-3, the J call TRBJ2-7, with D unresolved. Germline CDR1 SGHNT, CDR2 YENEEA. Trimming took 3 bases from V and 3 from J, leaving 9 bases between them. The length of the CDR3 is 13 residues. In DNA form, the CDR3 reads TGTGCCAGCAGCTTCGGCAGGAACTACGAGCAGTACTTC. Translation: CASSFGRNYEQYF.

DNA of the CDR3: TGTGCCAGCAGCCCACAGGGCACGGGCAATGAGCAGTTCTTC. Residues: CASSPQGTGNEQFF. The chain is built from TRBV7-3 and TRBJ2-1, with D maybe TRBD1 (6 bases). V was trimmed by 5 bases and J by 6 bases, leaving 14 bases between them. The CDR3 has 14 residues. Per germline, CDR1 SGHTA and CDR2 FQGTGA.

The chain joins TRBV7-3 to TRBJ2-5; 13 positions agree with TRBD2. With 4 bases clipped from V and 3 bases from J, the junction kept 2 bases outside the gene matches. The CDR3 consists of 15 residues. The germline CDR1 and CDR2 sequences are SGHTA and FQGTGA. The CDR3 region has the DNA TGTGCCAGCAGCTCGGGACTAGCGGGGAAAGAGACCCAGTACTTC. The encoded protein is CASSSGLAGKETQYF.